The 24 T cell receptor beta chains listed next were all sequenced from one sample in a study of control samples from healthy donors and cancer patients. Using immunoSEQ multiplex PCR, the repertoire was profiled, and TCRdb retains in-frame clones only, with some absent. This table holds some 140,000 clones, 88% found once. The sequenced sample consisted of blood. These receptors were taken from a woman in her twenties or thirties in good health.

DNA for the CDR3: TGTGCCAGCAGACGAGCTACTACGGAGACCCAGTACTTC. This sequence encodes CASRRATTETQYF. This chain joins TRBV12-3 or TRBV12-4 and TRBJ2-5; D gene unclear. CDR3 length: 13 amino acids. V was clipped by 6 bases and J by 5 bases, with 13 bases between them.

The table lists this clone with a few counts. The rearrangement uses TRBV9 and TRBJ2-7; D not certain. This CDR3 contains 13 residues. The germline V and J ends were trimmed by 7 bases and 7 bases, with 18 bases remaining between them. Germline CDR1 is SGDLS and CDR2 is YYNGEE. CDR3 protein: CASQRKEVGEQYF. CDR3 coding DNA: TGTGCCAGCCAGAGGAAAGAAGTAGGGGAGCAGTACTTC.

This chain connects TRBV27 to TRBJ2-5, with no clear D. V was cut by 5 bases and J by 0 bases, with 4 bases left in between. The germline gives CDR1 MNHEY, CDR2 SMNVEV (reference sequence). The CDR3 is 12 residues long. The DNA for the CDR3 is TGTGCCAGCAGTCATTACCAAGAGACCCAGTACTTC. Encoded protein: CASSHYQETQYF.

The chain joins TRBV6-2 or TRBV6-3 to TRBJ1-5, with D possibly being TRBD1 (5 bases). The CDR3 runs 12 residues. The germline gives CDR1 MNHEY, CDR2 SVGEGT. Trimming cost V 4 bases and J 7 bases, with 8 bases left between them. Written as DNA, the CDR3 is TGTGCCAGCAGTTGGGGGAAGCAGCCCCAGCATTTT. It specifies CASSWGKQPQHF.

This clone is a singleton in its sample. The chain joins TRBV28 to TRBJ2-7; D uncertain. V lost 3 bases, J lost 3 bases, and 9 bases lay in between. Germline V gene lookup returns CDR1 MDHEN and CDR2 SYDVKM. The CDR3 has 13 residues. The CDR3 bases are TGTGCCAGCAGTTTCGTACTCCTCTACGAGCAGTACTTC. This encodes CASSFVLLYEQYF.

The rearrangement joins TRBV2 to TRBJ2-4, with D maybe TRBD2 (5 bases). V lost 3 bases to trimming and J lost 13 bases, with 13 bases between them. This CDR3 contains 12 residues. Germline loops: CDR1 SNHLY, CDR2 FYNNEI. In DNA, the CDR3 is TGTGCCAGCAGTGATCGGAGGTACTCACAGTACTTC. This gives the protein CASSDRRYSQYF.

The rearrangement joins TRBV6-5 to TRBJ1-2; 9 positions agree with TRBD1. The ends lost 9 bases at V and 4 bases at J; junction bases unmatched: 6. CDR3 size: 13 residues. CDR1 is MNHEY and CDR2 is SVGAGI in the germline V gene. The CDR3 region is CASRDRATYGYTF. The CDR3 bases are TGTGCCAGTAGGGACAGGGCAACCTATGGCTACACCTTC.

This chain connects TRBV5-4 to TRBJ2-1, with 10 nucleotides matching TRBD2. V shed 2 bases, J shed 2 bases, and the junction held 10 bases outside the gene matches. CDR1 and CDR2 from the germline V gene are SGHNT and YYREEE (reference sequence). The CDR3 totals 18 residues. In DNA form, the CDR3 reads TGTGCCAGCAGCTTTTTCCCTCCTAGCGGGAGAACCTACAATGAGCAGTTCTTC. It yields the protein CASSFFPPSGRTYNEQFF.

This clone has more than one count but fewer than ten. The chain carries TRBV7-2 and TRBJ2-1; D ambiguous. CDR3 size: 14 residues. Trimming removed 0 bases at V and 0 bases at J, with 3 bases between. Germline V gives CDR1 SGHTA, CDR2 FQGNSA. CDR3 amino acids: CASSLAHSYNEQFF. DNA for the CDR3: TGTGCCAGCAGCTTAGCGCACTCCTACAATGAGCAGTTCTTC.

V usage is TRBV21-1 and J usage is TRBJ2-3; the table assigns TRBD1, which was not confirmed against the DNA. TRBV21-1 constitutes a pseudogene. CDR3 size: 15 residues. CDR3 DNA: TGTGCCAGCAGCAATAGACAGGGGCTTACAGATACGCAGTATTTT. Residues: CASSNRQGLTDTQYF.

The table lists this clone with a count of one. The CDR3 spells CASSQGLASSYEQYF. CDR3 DNA sequence: TGTGCCAGCAGCCAAGGGCTAGCGAGCTCCTACGAGCAGTACTTC. The chain employs TRBV3-1 (or the pseudogene TRBV3-2) and TRBJ2-7, with a tentative D call TRBD2 (6 bases). V was pared by 1 base and J by 0 bases, with 10 bases between. The CDR3 covers 15 residues. Looked up from germline, CDR1 is LGHDT and CDR2 is YNNKEL (reference sequence).

CDR3 sequence (DNA): TGTGCCAGCTCCTCCGGGGGAGGGCGGAATGAGCAGTTCTTC. Amino acid sequence: CASSSGGGRNEQFF. This rearrangement joins TRBV18 to TRBJ2-1; 7 positions agree with TRBD2. Germline CDR1 is KGHSH and CDR2 is LQKENI. V dropped 6 bases and J dropped 7; count of bases not matched to a gene: 9. The CDR3 extends over 14 amino acids.

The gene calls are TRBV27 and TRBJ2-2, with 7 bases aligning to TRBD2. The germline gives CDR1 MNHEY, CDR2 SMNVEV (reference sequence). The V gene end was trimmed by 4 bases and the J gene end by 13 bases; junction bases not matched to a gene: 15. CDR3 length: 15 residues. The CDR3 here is CASSSPPGRTGGLFF. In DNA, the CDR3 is TGTGCCAGCAGTTCCCCCCCCGGGAGGACCGGTGGGCTGTTTTTT.

The CDR3 here is CASSFVVAEAFF. CDR3 nucleotide sequence: TGTGCCAGCAGCTTTGTTGTCGCTGAAGCTTTCTTT. The J gene is TRBJ1-1, the V gene TRBV11-2, with D unclear. This CDR3 is built from 12 residues. Germline loops: CDR1 SGHAT, CDR2 FQNNGV. Trimming removed 3 bases from V and 6 bases from J, with 8 bases in between.

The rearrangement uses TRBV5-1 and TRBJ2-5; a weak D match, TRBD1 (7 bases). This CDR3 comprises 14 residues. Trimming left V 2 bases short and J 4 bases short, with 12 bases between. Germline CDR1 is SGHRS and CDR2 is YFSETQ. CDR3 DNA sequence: TGCGCCAGCAGCTTATACAGGGGAGGAGAGACCCAGTACTTC. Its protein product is CASSLYRGGETQYF.

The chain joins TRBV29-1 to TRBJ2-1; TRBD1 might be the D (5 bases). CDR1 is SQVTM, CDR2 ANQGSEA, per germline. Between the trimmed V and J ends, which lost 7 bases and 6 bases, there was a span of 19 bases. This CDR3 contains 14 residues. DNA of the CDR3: TGCAGCGCTGACCAGGGCGAAGAAGGCAATGAGCAGTTCTTC. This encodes CSADQGEEGNEQFF.

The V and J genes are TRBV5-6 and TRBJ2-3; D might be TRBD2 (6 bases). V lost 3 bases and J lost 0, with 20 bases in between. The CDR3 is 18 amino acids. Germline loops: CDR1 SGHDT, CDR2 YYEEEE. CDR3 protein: CASSYGARIGTSTDTQYF. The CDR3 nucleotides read TGTGCCAGCAGCTATGGGGCTCGGATCGGGACTAGCACAGATACGCAGTATTTT.

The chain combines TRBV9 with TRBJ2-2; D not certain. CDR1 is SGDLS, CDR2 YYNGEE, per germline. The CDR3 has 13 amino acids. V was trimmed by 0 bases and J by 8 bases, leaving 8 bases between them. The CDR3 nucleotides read TGTGCCAGCAGCGTAGACCTTGGGGGGGAGCTGTTTTTT. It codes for CASSVDLGGELFF.

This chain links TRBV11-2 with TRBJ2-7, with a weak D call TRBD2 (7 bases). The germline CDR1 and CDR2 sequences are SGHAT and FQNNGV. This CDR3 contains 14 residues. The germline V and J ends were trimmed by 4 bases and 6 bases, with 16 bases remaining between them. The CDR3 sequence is CASSSVGGGGEQYF. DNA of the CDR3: TGTGCCAGCAGCTCCGTGGGGGGAGGGGGCGAGCAGTACTTC. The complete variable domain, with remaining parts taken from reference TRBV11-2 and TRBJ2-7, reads EAGVAQSPRYKIIEKRQSVAFWCNPISGHATLYWYQQILGQGPKLLIQFQNNGVVDDSQLPKDRFSAERLKGVDSTLKIQPAKLEDSAVYLCASSSVGGGGEQYFGPGTRLTVT.

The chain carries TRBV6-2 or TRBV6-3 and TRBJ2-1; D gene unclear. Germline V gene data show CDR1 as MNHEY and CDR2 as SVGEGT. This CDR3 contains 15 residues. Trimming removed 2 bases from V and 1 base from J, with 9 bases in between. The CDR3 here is CASSYPHGSYNEQFF. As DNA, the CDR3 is TGTGCCAGCAGTTACCCCCACGGATCCTACAATGAGCAGTTCTTC.

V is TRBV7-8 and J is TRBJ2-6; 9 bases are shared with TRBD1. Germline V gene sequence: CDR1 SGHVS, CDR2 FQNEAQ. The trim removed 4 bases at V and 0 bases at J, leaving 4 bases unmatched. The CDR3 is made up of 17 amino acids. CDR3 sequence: CASSSMDRGSGANVLTF. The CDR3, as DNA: TGTGCCAGCAGCTCTATGGACAGGGGCTCTGGGGCCAACGTCCTGACTTTC.

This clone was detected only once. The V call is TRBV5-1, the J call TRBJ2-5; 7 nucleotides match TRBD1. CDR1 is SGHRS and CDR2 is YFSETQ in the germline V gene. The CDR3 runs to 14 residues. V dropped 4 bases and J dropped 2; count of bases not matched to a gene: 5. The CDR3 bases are TGCGCCAGCAGCCCAGGGACAGAGCAAGAGACCCAGTACTTC. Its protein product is CASSPGTEQETQYF.

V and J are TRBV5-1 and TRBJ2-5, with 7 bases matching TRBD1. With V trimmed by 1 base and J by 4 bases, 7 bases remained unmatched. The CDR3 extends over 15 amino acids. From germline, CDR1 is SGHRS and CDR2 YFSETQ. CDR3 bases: TGCGCCAGCAGCTTGCGATCAGGGGGACCAGAGACCCAGTACTTC. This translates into CASSLRSGGPETQYF.

The CDR3 is CASSQALGGGSTDTQYF. Written as DNA, the CDR3 is TGCGCCAGCAGCCAAGCATTGGGGGGTGGGAGCACAGATACGCAGTATTTT. The chain employs TRBV4-1 and TRBJ2-3; TRBD2 might be the D (6 bases). The CDR3 totals 17 residues. V lost 1 base to trimming and J lost 0 bases, with 14 bases between them. Germline CDR1 reads MGHRA; CDR2 reads YSYEKL.